These 9 T cell receptor beta chains were sequenced from one sample in a study of blood T cell repertoires in COVID-19. Only in-frame clones appear in the TCRdb table, and some are missing; sequencing was by immunoSEQ multiplex PCR. The sample lists about 88,000 clones, 80% to 90% occurring once. The sample consisted of peripheral blood. Receptor source: a man of 80 years or more with acute or convalescent COVID-19.

This sequence joins TRBV5-6 and TRBJ1-4; D is unclear. Germline-derived CDR1 and CDR2 are SGHDT and YYEEEE. The CDR3 sequence is 15 residues long. Trimming pared 1 base from V and 8 bases from J, leaving 15 bases between. CDR3 region: CASSLTRPLEEKLFF. CDR3 sequence (DNA): TGTGCCAGCAGCTTGACGAGGCCGCTAGAGGAAAAACTGTTTTTT.

The gene calls are TRBV7-8 and TRBJ2-1, with 12 bases aligning to TRBD2. The V gene end was trimmed by 1 base and the J gene end by 9 bases; junction bases not matched to a gene: 10. Germline lookup yields CDR1 SGHVS and CDR2 FQNEAQ. The CDR3 is 17 residues long. CDR3 residues: CASSLGLAGVRGSEQFF. The CDR3 DNA sequence: TGTGCCAGCAGCTTAGGACTAGCGGGAGTGAGGGGAAGTGAGCAGTTCTTC.

The V and J genes are TRBV5-5 and TRBJ1-2, with 7 bases lining up with TRBD1. J gave up 4 bases and V 4 bases, and 7 bases lay outside the gene matches. In germline, CDR1 is SGHKS, CDR2 YYEKEE (reference sequence). The CDR3 is made up of 14 amino acids. The CDR3 spells CASSRTTGSYGYTF. CDR3 in DNA: TGTGCCAGCAGCCGAACGACAGGGAGCTATGGCTACACCTTC. Combining the CDR3 with reference TRBV5-5 and TRBJ1-2 gives the whole variable domain DAGVTQSPTHLIKTRGQQVTLRCSPISGHKSVSWYQQVLGQGPQFIFQYYEKEERGRGNFPDRFSARQFPNYSSELNVNALLLGDSALYLCASSRTTGSYGYTFGSGTRLTVV.

This chain joins TRBV29-1 and TRBJ2-1; weak D call: TRBD1 (6 bases). This CDR3 region has 13 residues. Trimming stripped 4 bases from V and 6 bases from J, with 13 bases between. Germline assignment: CDR1 SQVTM and CDR2 ANQGSEA. The CDR3 spells CSVVGTRGNEQFF. DNA of the CDR3: TGCAGCGTTGTAGGTACCAGGGGCAATGAGCAGTTCTTC.

V gene TRBV28 combines with J gene TRBJ1-2; D is perhaps TRBD1 (5 bases). CDR3 length equals 12 residues. Trimming pared 4 bases from V and 4 bases from J, leaving 7 bases between. Per germline, CDR1 MDHEN and CDR2 SYDVKM. CDR3 loop: CASSSGRYGYTF. The CDR3 region has the DNA TGTGCCAGCAGTTCAGGGCGCTATGGCTACACCTTC.

The rearrangement uses TRBV28 and TRBJ1-6, with TRBD1 as a possible D gene (5 bases). Trimming cost V 5 bases and J 8 bases, with 22 bases left between them. This CDR3 spans 17 amino acids. The germline CDR1 and CDR2 sequences are MDHEN and SYDVKM. CDR3 residues: CASSPSILDSDDSPLHF. The DNA for the CDR3 is TGTGCCAGCAGTCCATCTATCCTCGACAGTGACGATTCACCCCTCCACTTT.

V and J are TRBV4-2 and TRBJ2-7; 10 bases match TRBD2. The V gene end was trimmed by 3 bases and the J gene end by 2 bases; junction bases not matched to a gene: 4. Germline assignment: CDR1 LGHNA and CDR2 YNFKEQ. The CDR3 is 15 residues long. As DNA, the CDR3 is TGTGCCAGCAGCCAGAAAGCGGGGGGGCCCTACGAGCAGTACTTC. Translated: CASSQKAGGPYEQYF.

The chain links TRBV3-1 (or the pseudogene TRBV3-2) to TRBJ1-4, with a tentative D call TRBD1 (5 bases). The CDR3 consists of 15 residues. Germline V gene data show CDR1 as LGHDT and CDR2 as YNNKEL (reference sequence). V lost 1 base and J lost 2, with 8 bases in between. Here the CDR3 DNA reads TGTGCCAGCAGCCAAGTCAGGGCTACTAATGAAAAACTGTTTTTT. The encoded protein is CASSQVRATNEKLFF.

The rearrangement links TRBV19 to TRBJ2-7, with 8 bases fitting TRBD2. Germline CDR1 reads LNHDA; CDR2 reads SQIVND (reference sequence). The CDR3 contains 15 residues. With V trimmed by 6 bases and J by 0 bases, 7 bases remained unmatched. CDR3 residues: CASRPSGPSSYEQYF. The CDR3 DNA is TGTGCCAGTAGACCTAGCGGGCCGAGCTCCTACGAGCAGTACTTC.